The 19 T cell receptor beta chains listed next were all sequenced from one sample in a study of patients and donors after allogeneic stem cell transplantation. TCRdb used MiXCR to reprocess the RT-PCR reads, holding one entry per CDR3 protein. The sample contains approximately 170,000 distinct CDR3 sequences, 24% of which appear only once. Sequenced input: blood, either unsorted or a sorted T cell fraction (not recorded which). Receptor source: a human donor who was either an allogeneic HSCT recipient or a stem cell or donor lymphocyte infusion donor (not recorded which). It is not recorded whose cells these are; they may come from a transplant donor.

The chain carries TRBV5-1 and TRBJ2-5; unclear D gene. V was pared by 0 bases and J by 1 base, with 4 bases between. The CDR3 consists of 13 residues. Germline V lookup: CDR1 SGHRS, CDR2 YFSETQ. The CDR3 region is CASSLGTQETQYF. DNA for the CDR3: TGCGCCAGCAGCTTGGGGACCCAAGAGACCCAGTACTTC. The entire variable domain, with the rest obtained from reference TRBV5-1 and TRBJ2-5, is as follows: KAGVTQTPRYLIKTRGQQVTLSCSPISGHRSVSWYQQTPGQGLQFLFEYFSETQRNKGNFPGRFSGRQFSNSRSEMNVSTLELGDSALYLCASSLGTQETQYFGPGTRLLVL.

A few counts support this clonotype. This chain links TRBV3-1 with TRBJ2-5, with 8 bases identical to TRBD1. CDR3 length: 14 residues. Per the germline V gene, CDR1 is LGHDT and CDR2 is YNNKEL (reference sequence). Trimming cost V 3 bases and J 3 bases; bases outside gene matches: 3. CDR3 DNA sequence: TGTGCCAGCAGCCACATGACAGGGGAAGAGACCCAGTACTTC. Its protein product is CASSHMTGEETQYF.

This clonotype was detected once. The J gene is TRBJ2-3, the V gene TRBV9; no clear D gene. The germline V and J ends were trimmed by 5 bases and 4 bases, with 8 bases remaining between them. This CDR3 region has 12 residues. Germline assignment: CDR1 SGDLS and CDR2 YYNGEE. The CDR3 loop is CASRDSADTQYF. The CDR3 DNA reads TGTGCCAGCAGAGATTCGGCAGATACGCAGTATTTT.

This clonotype was observed once. This sequence joins TRBV6-6 and TRBJ2-7; D is unresolved. The CDR3 is 11 amino acids. The V and J ends lost 5 bases and 2 bases respectively, with 4 bases between them. The germline gives CDR1 MNHNY, CDR2 SVGAGI (reference sequence). CDR3 sequence reads: CASSTAYEQYF. DNA for the CDR3: TGTGCCAGCAGTACCGCCTACGAGCAGTACTTC.

The sample holds a few counts of this clonotype. The V call is TRBV6-2 or TRBV6-3, the J call TRBJ2-5; 10 positions match TRBD2. V shed 7 bases, J shed 8 bases, and the junction held 4 bases outside the gene matches. The CDR3 spans 12 residues. In germline, CDR1 is MNHEY, CDR2 SVGEGT. CDR3 nucleotides: TGTGCCAGCACCGGGACTAGCGATACCCAGTACTTC. Its translation: CASTGTSDTQYF.

This clonotype was seen a few times. The chain joins TRBV5-5 to TRBJ2-1; D uncertain. The V and J ends lost 2 bases and 4 bases respectively, with 7 bases between them. Germline values: CDR1 SGHKS, CDR2 YYEKEE (reference sequence). The CDR3 is 13 amino acids. Here the CDR3 reads CASSFARYNEQFF. The CDR3 nucleotides are TGTGCCAGCAGCTTTGCAAGGTACAATGAGCAGTTCTTC. Using reference TRBV5-5 and TRBJ2-1 for the parts outside the CDR3, the full variable domain is DAGVTQSPTHLIKTRGQQVTLRCSPISGHKSVSWYQQVLGQGPQFIFQYYEKEERGRGNFPDRFSARQFPNYSSELNVNALLLGDSALYLCASSFARYNEQFFGPGTRLTVL.

The chain uses TRBV6-6 and TRBJ2-4; D gene unclear. Germline V gives CDR1 MNHNY, CDR2 SVGAGI (reference sequence). The ends were cut back, 4 bases at V and 0 bases at J, with 4 bases in the middle. The CDR3 is 13 residues long. CDR3 in amino acids: CASSSLAKNIQYF. CDR3 nucleotides: TGTGCCAGCAGTTCTCTAGCCAAAAACATTCAGTACTTC.

The chain links TRBV6-1 to TRBJ2-1; D may be TRBD1 or TRBD2 (6 bases each). This CDR3 is 16 amino acids long. Germline CDR1 is MNHNS and CDR2 is SASEGT. V was cut by 2 bases and J by 2 bases, with 13 bases left in between. CDR3 residues: CASSEWRGGPYNEQFF. CDR3 nucleotides: TGTGCCAGCAGTGAATGGAGAGGGGGGCCCTACAATGAGCAGTTCTTC.

V is TRBV5-1 and J is TRBJ2-2; a possible D gene is TRBD1 (5 bases). Germline V lookup: CDR1 SGHRS, CDR2 YFSETQ. V was pared by 4 bases and J by 4 bases, with 17 bases between. CDR3 size: 16 residues. CDR3 loop: CASSQKQVRVTGELFF. The CDR3 nucleotides are TGCGCCAGCAGCCAAAAACAGGTTCGGGTCACCGGGGAGCTGTTTTTT.

V and J are TRBV21-1 and TRBJ2-1; TRBD1 is the table's D call and was not checked against the DNA. TRBV21-1 is described as a pseudogene. The CDR3 contains 19 residues. CDR3 sequence (DNA): TGTGCCAGCAGCAAAGAAGCGAAGGGGGGACAGCAAACCTACAATGAGCAGTTCTTC. Its translation is CASSKEAKGGQQTYNEQFF.

This sequence joins TRBV5-1 and TRBJ1-3; D unresolved. V was pared by 4 bases and J by 0 bases, with 23 bases between. Germline V lookup: CDR1 SGHRS, CDR2 YFSETQ. This CDR3 has 19 amino acids. In DNA, the CDR3 is TGCGCCAGCAGCCTGACCCAGCGGCAGGCTCCTTTCTCTGGAAACACCATATATTTT. Amino acids: CASSLTQRQAPFSGNTIYF.

The chain is built from TRBV20-1 and TRBJ1-1; no definite D call. V lost 3 bases and J lost 3, with 17 bases in between. Germline V CDR1 and CDR2: DFQATT, SNEGSKA (reference sequence). The CDR3 loop spans 15 amino acids. The CDR3 is CSARLHTLADTEAFF. The CDR3 nucleotides read TGCAGTGCTAGGCTCCATACCCTGGCGGACACTGAAGCTTTCTTT.

The chain recombines TRBV5-5 with TRBJ2-2; possibly TRBD2 for D (6 bases). CDR1 and CDR2 (germline): SGHKS, YYEKEE (reference sequence). The germline V and J ends were trimmed by 5 bases and 6 bases, with 14 bases remaining between them. The CDR3 loop spans 14 amino acids. CDR3 nucleotides: TGTGCCAGCAGTTTCCTAGGAGGGCCCGGGGAGCTGTTTTTT. Translation: CASSFLGGPGELFF. Based on the CDR3 plus reference TRBV5-5 and TRBJ2-2, the full variable domain is DAGVTQSPTHLIKTRGQQVTLRCSPISGHKSVSWYQQVLGQGPQFIFQYYEKEERGRGNFPDRFSARQFPNYSSELNVNALLLGDSALYLCASSFLGGPGELFFGEGSRLTVL.

The chain uses TRBV20-1 and TRBJ1-2, with D tentatively TRBD1 (5 bases). The CDR3 runs to 12 residues. Germline CDR1 DFQATT, CDR2 SNEGSKA (reference sequence). The V end was cut by 3 bases, the J end by 4 bases, with 9 bases between. For the CDR3, the DNA is TGCAGTGCTAGCGCGGGGGGCTATGGCTACACCTTC. Translating gives CSASAGGYGYTF.

J is TRBJ1-3 and V is TRBV20-1, with no clear D. V was clipped by 0 bases and J by 1 base, with 7 bases between them. Germline V gene sequence: CDR1 DFQATT, CDR2 SNEGSKA (reference sequence). The CDR3 loop spans 14 amino acids. The CDR3 sequence: CSARDGNSGNTIYF. CDR3 nucleotide sequence: TGCAGTGCTAGAGATGGCAATTCTGGAAACACCATATATTTT.

This chain uses TRBV11-2 with TRBJ2-1, with 13 positions matching TRBD2. With 4 bases clipped from V and 7 bases from J, the junction kept 4 bases outside the gene matches. The germline V gene has CDR1 SGHAT and CDR2 FQNNGV. This CDR3 spans 15 amino acids. The CDR3 is CASSSLAGGWNEQFF. The DNA of the CDR3 is TGTGCCAGCAGCTCACTAGCGGGGGGGTGGAATGAGCAGTTCTTC. The full variable domain, its missing parts supplied by reference TRBV11-2 and TRBJ2-1, is EAGVAQSPRYKIIEKRQSVAFWCNPISGHATLYWYQQILGQGPKLLIQFQNNGVVDDSQLPKDRFSAERLKGVDSTLKIQPAKLEDSAVYLCASSSLAGGWNEQFFGPGTRLTVL.

The V gene is TRBV12-3 or TRBV12-4, the J gene TRBJ2-5; D remains ambiguous. The CDR3 totals 14 residues. Deletions cut 7 bases from V and 3 bases from J, with 15 bases between. CDR3 DNA: TGTGCCAGCACCGTGGGCGGCTACGAAGAGACCCAGTACTTC. Encoded protein: CASTVGGYEETQYF.

This clonotype has only a few counts. The rearrangement joins TRBV20-1 to TRBJ1-4; D uncertain. This CDR3 has 13 residues. Between the trimmed V and J ends, which lost 5 bases and 5 bases, there was a span of 12 bases. Looked up from germline, CDR1 is DFQATT and CDR2 is SNEGSKA (reference sequence). This CDR3 is CSAYSRLNEKLFF. DNA for the CDR3: TGCAGTGCTTACAGCCGATTAAATGAAAAACTGTTTTTT.

This clonotype was observed a handful of times. The chain is built from TRBV7-3 and TRBJ1-1, with unresolved D. CDR1 SGHTA and CDR2 FQGTGA come from the germline V gene. Trimming removed 0 bases from V and 5 bases from J, with 13 bases in between. This CDR3 has 15 residues. CDR3 sequence (DNA): TGTGCCAGCAGCTTAACTTGGGTGCCCGGAACTGAAGCTTTCTTT. Protein: CASSLTWVPGTEAFF.